The 11 T cell receptor beta chains reported below all come from one sample, sequenced in a study of T cell changes during pregnancy in multiple sclerosis (dated 2019 in TCRdb). The library was prepared using the immunoSEQ multiplex PCR assay. TCRdb re-hosts the immuneACCESS table, in-frame sequences only. Its copies lack some clones; in the studies checked, an unresolved V gene accounts for under half of them, and the cause for the rest is not known. This sample lists 30,000 to 35,000 clones; 75% to 95% were detected once. Jointly, the top ten make up under 15% of the sample. Sequencing was performed on CD8+ T cells from peripheral blood mononuclear cells, taken in the first trimester of pregnancy. Every receptor here comes from a female donor with multiple sclerosis, enrolled in a pregnancy study.

The chain carries TRBV5-1 and TRBJ2-7; 11 bases line up with TRBD1. Germline loops: CDR1 SGHRS, CDR2 YFSETQ. Trimming cost V 4 bases and J 4 bases; bases outside gene matches: 7. The CDR3 contains 15 residues. The CDR3 DNA follows: TGCGCCAGCAGCATAGGACAGGGGGCCTGGTACGAGCAGTACTTC. Translating it yields CASSIGQGAWYEQYF.

This clone was seen just once. The CDR3 nucleotides are TGTGCCAGCAGGGATTCTAGCGGAGACAATGAGCAGTTCTTC. As protein: CASRDSSGDNEQFF. J is TRBJ2-1 and V is TRBV5-6; 7 bases fit TRBD2. This CDR3 has 14 residues. Germline-derived CDR1 and CDR2 are SGHDT and YYEEEE. The junction had 7 bases not matched to a gene; V was cut back by 5 bases and J by 5 bases.

This chain connects TRBV28 to TRBJ2-3; D is possibly TRBD2 (6 bases). Germline V gene lookup returns CDR1 MDHEN and CDR2 SYDVKM. Deletions cut 5 bases from V and 1 base from J, with 25 bases between. CDR3 size: 19 residues. For the CDR3, the DNA is TGTGCCAGCAGTACCCCCGCTTCCGGGAGTCTCGTAGGCACAGATACGCAGTATTTT. It is translated as CASSTPASGSLVGTDTQYF.

The rearrangement joins TRBV28 to TRBJ2-7; D perhaps matches TRBD1 (5 bases). This CDR3 has 16 residues. The germline CDR1 and CDR2 sequences are MDHEN and SYDVKM. The germline V and J ends were trimmed by 5 bases and 0 bases, with 17 bases remaining between them. The CDR3 coding sequence is TGTGCCAGCAGTCCGCGGCAGGGCCCCATCTCCTACGAGCAGTACTTC. This sequence encodes CASSPRQGPISYEQYF. The whole variable domain, filled in from reference TRBV28 and TRBJ2-7, reads DVKVTQSSRYLVKRTGEKVFLECVQDMDHENMFWYRQDPGLGLRLIYFSYDVKMKEKGDIPEGYSVSREKKERFSLILESASTNQTSMYLCASSPRQGPISYEQYFGPGTRLTVT.

The chain employs TRBV1 and TRBJ1-5; the table's D call, TRBD1, has no DNA check behind it. TRBV1 has pseudogene status. The CDR3 covers 15 residues. The CDR3, as DNA: TGCACCAGCAGCCATACAGATTATAGCAATCAGCCCCAGCATTTT. Its translation: CTSSHTDYSNQPQHF.

The rearrangement links TRBV19 to TRBJ2-5; 9 bases match TRBD1. The length of the CDR3 is 14 residues. Losses at the gene ends were 3 bases for V and 4 bases for J; bases not matched to a gene: 3. From germline, CDR1 is LNHDA and CDR2 SQIVND (reference sequence). The CDR3 protein is CASSIGTGRETQYF. CDR3 bases: TGTGCCAGTAGTATCGGGACAGGGAGAGAGACCCAGTACTTC.

The rearrangement uses TRBV15 and TRBJ2-2, with a weak D call TRBD2 (6 bases). The length of the CDR3 is 13 residues. From germline, CDR1 is LNHNV and CDR2 YYDKDF (reference sequence). V dropped 8 bases and J dropped 1 base, with 8 bases sitting between them. CDR3 region: CATGGKNTGELFF. The CDR3 DNA reads as TGTGCCACCGGGGGGAAGAACACCGGGGAGCTGTTTTTT.

A single count supports this clone. V is TRBV9 and J is TRBJ2-2; 9 bases are shared with TRBD2. The V segment lost 3 bases and the J segment 1 base; nucleotides outside the gene matches: 10. Germline CDR1 is SGDLS and CDR2 is YYNGEE. The CDR3 is 18 residues long. This CDR3 is CASSAPGGGGRNTGELFF. The CDR3 nucleotides are TGTGCCAGCAGCGCCCCAGGCGGGGGGGGCCGGAACACCGGGGAGCTGTTTTTT.

The chain uses TRBV19 and TRBJ2-7, with a tentative D call TRBD1 (6 bases). From germline, CDR1 is LNHDA and CDR2 SQIVND (reference sequence). Deletions cut 8 bases from V and 7 bases from J, with 15 bases between. CDR3 size: 12 residues. CDR3 in amino acids: CASSAGVREQYF. The CDR3 DNA reads TGTGCCAGTTCGGCAGGGGTTCGTGAGCAGTACTTC.

V and J are TRBV7-8 and TRBJ2-7, with 7 bases fitting TRBD1. The CDR3 has 15 residues. After removal of 5 bases from V and 5 bases from J, the junction contained 12 bases not matched to a gene. CDR1 and CDR2 (germline): SGHVS, FQNEAQ. CDR3 DNA: TGTGCCAGCAGCGGGCCGACAGGGAGATTGGACGAGCAGTACTTC. It yields the protein CASSGPTGRLDEQYF.

The rearrangement uses TRBV28 and TRBJ2-1, with TRBD2 matching 8 bases. The V gene end was trimmed by 5 bases and the J gene end by 4 bases; junction bases not matched to a gene: 10. Germline-derived CDR1 and CDR2 are MDHEN and SYDVKM. The CDR3 is 16 residues long. CDR3 region: CASSTYGLAPYNEQFF. The CDR3 DNA follows: TGTGCCAGCAGTACGTACGGACTAGCACCTTACAATGAGCAGTTCTTC. The full variable domain, with the rest looked up from reference TRBV28 and TRBJ2-1, is DVKVTQSSRYLVKRTGEKVFLECVQDMDHENMFWYRQDPGLGLRLIYFSYDVKMKEKGDIPEGYSVSREKKERFSLILESASTNQTSMYLCASSTYGLAPYNEQFFGPGTRLTVL.